This TCR beta chain was retrieved from a study of shared clonotypes between healthy human individuals. V dropped 4 bases and J dropped 7 bases, with 20 bases sitting between them. The CDR3 extends over 15 amino acids. Germline V CDR1 and CDR2: SGHTS, YDEGEE. Using 200 ng DNA, around 30,000 T cell genomes, the sorted-subset replicate PCRs were run. In the authors' methods: As immunoSEQ supplied junction-only sequences (without quality scores), filtering differed. Clones were sequenced by immunoSEQ multiplex PCR, and TCRdb holds only the in-frame ones, with some missing. The V and J calls and clone size come from that table; D and trimming were worked out from the DNA. Among approximately 2.5 million clones, roughly 93% were seen once, and the ten largest hold 0.36%.

V is TRBV5-8 and J is TRBJ1-2; possibly TRBD1 for D (6 bases). The origin of this receptor is a man between 18 and 35 years old in good health. Some clones in this sample may be carry-over from other donors' samples. Sequenced sample: naive CD4+ T cells from PBMCs. As for subset: CD45RA+ positively selected. The CDR3 spells CASSGGVVQGSGYTF. As DNA, the CDR3 is TGTGCCAGCAGCGGGGGCGTTGTACAGGGATCTGGCTACACCTTC. The variable domain in full, completed from reference TRBV5-8 and TRBJ1-2, reads EAGVTQSPTHLIKTRGQQATLRCSPISGHTSVYWYQQALGLGLQFLLWYDEGEERNRGNFPPRFSGRQFPNYSSELNVNALELEDSALYLCASSGGVVQGSGYTFGSGTRLTVV.